These T cell receptor beta chains were read from a single sample in a study of regulatory T cells. Assay: immunoSEQ multiplex PCR; the TCRdb copy retains only in-frame clones and omits some. The repertoire holds tens of thousands of clones, with approximately 91% as singletons. Source material: conventional CD4+ T cells sorted from blood. All receptors derive from a young adult with CD3G deficiency. CDR3s include the opening cysteine and the closing phenylalanine or tryptophan. A D gene is named only where the DNA matches it firmly. Size is stated for part of the rows, as once, few or many counts, or as a class when the clone is expanded.

>TRBJ2-1|.|TRBV5-1|.
TGCGCCAGCAGCCCCGGTGTGGGAGTCTACAATGAGCAGTTCTTC
CASSPGVGVYNEQFF
>TRBJ1-2|.|TRBV5-1|TRBD1
TGCGCCAGCAGGCCTACAGGGGCCCCACACGATGGCTACACCTTC
CASRPTGAPHDGYTF
>TRBJ2-2|.|TRBV18|.
TGTGCCAGCTCACCACGTAACCTAAACACCGGGGAGCTGTTTTTT
CASSPRNLNTGELFF
>TRBJ1-1|.|TRBV6-6|.
TGTGCCAGCAGGGGTAGCGGTGAAGCTTTCTTT
CASRGSGEAFF
>TRBJ2-3|few|TRBV6-6|.
TGTGCCAGCAGCCAAGTTAGGGCTTATACGCAGTATTTT
CASSQVRAYTQYF
>TRBJ2-3|.|TRBV5-1|TRBD2
TGCGCCAGCAGCTTTAGCGGGGCCACAGATACGCAGTATTTT
CASSFSGATDTQYF
>TRBJ1-3|.|TRBV6-1|.
TGTGCCAGCAGTGAATCCCGCAGGGGACACCGCTCTGGAAACACCATATATTTT
CASSESRRGHRSGNTIYF
>TRBJ2-2|.|TRBV5-1|.
TGCGCCAGCAGCTCCCAGGGTTTCACCGGGGAGCTGTTTTTT
CASSSQGFTGELFF
>TRBJ2-7|.|TRBV28|TRBD2
TGTGCCAGCAGCAAATTAGCGGGAGCCATCTCCTACGAGCAGTACTTC
CASSKLAGAISYEQYF
>TRBJ1-1|.|TRBV5-1|TRBD1
TGCGCCAGCAGCTACATGACAGGGAAGGGCACTGAAGCTTTCTTT
CASSYMTGKGTEAFF
>TRBJ1-3|.|TRBV6-1|TRBD1
TGTGCCAGCAGGCCGGGACAGGGGGCCGGAAACACCATATATTTT
CASRPGQGAGNTIYF
>TRBJ1-4|.|TRBV28|TRBD1
TGTGCCAGCGGGACAGGGGCTGAAAAACTGTTTTTT
CASGTGAEKLFF
>TRBJ1-2|.|TRBV19|.
TGTGCCAGTAGTCCCCCGGATCGAGGAGCCAACTATGGCTACACCTTC
CASSPPDRGANYGYTF
>TRBJ2-1|.|TRBV7-2|TRBD1
TGTGCCAGCAGCTATGCCGGGACAGGGTCCCATGAGCAGTTCTTC
CASSYAGTGSHEQFF
>TRBJ1-4|.|TRBV6-4|.
TGTGCCAGAGGAGCCCCCCAAGACAGGAATGAAAAACTGTTTTTT
CARGAPQDRNEKLFF
>TRBJ1-4|.|TRBV19|.
TGTGCCAGTAGTATGAGGGGAACGTCAACTAATGAAAAACTGTTTTTT
CASSMRGTSTNEKLFF
>TRBJ1-2|.|TRBV10-3|.
TGTGCCATCAGTGAGTCCCCAGGCCTCGTGGATGGCTACACCTTC
CAISESPGLVDGYTF
>TRBJ2-2|.|TRBV6-6|TRBD1
TGTGCCAGCAGCGCCGGGACAGGAGGAACTTCCGGGGAGCTGTTTTTT
CASSAGTGGTSGELFF
>TRBJ1-3|.|TRBV7-2|.
TGTGCCAGCAGCTTATGGGGGGGCGCGGGAAACACCATATATTTT
CASSLWGGAGNTIYF
>TRBJ2-7|.|TRBV28|.
TGTGCCAGCAGACCGGGGGGCACACTAGGCTACGAGCAGTACTTC
CASRPGGTLGYEQYF
>TRBJ1-4|.|TRBV6-6|.
TGTGCCAGCACCCAACAGGGATTGGGTGAAAAACTGTTTTTT
CASTQQGLGEKLFF
>TRBJ2-3|.|TRBV5-1|.
TGCGCCAGCAGCGAAGGAGTTACGCAGTATTTT
CASSEGVTQYF
>TRBJ2-2|.|TRBV5-1|.
TGCGCCAGCAGCTTGGAAGGGGACACCGGGGAGCTGTTTTTT
CASSLEGDTGELFF